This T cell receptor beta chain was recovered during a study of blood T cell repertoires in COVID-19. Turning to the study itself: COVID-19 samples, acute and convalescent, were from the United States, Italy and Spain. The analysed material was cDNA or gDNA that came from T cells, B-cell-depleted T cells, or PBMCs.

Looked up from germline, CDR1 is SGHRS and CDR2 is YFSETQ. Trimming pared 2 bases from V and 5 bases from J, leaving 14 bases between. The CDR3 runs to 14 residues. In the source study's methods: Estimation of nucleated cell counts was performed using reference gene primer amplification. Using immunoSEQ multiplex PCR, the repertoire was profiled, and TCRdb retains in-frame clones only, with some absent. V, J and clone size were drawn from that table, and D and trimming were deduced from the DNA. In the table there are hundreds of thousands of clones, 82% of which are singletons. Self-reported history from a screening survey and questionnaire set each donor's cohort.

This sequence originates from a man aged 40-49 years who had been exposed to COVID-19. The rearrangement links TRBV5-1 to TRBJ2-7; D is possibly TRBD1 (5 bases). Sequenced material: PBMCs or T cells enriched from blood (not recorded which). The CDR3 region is CASSLPGLVDEQYF. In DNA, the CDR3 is TGCGCCAGCAGCTTACCAGGGCTCGTGGACGAGCAGTACTTC.